This entry is about one T cell receptor (beta chain). The CDR3 extends over 14 amino acids. With 5 bases removed from V and 4 bases from J, the gap between germline ends came to 11 bases. CDR1 SGHTA and CDR2 FQGNSA come from the germline V gene. The data originate from a study of blood T cell repertoires in COVID-19. In the authors' workflow: Estimation of nucleated cell counts relied on the amplification of reference gene primers. Assay used: immunoSEQ multiplex PCR; TCRdb lists only in-frame clones, some missing. The V and J calls and clone size come from that table; D and trimming were worked out from the DNA. Among fewer than 90,000 clones listed, 90% to 95% were seen once.

Input material: peripheral blood. This receptor was taken from a human donor with active COVID-19. The donor label of this sample is uncertain. The chain uses TRBV7-2 and TRBJ2-2, with D possibly being TRBD1 (6 bases). The CDR3, as DNA: TGTGCCAGCAGCATAGACAGGACCACCGGGGAGCTGTTTTTT. It translates to CASSIDRTTGELFF.